A single sample is the source of the 24 T cell receptor beta chains below, sequenced in a study of cytomegalovirus exposure and HLA in healthy donors. 60 Vbeta and 13 Jbeta primers were used in PCR. The assay was immunoSEQ multiplex PCR, and TCRdb's table has in-frame clones only and misses some. Found here are 100,000 to 150,000 clones, about 85% of them singletons; the top ten hold about 1.8%. The sample consisted of PBMCs. Every receptor here comes from a boy aged 5-17 years in good health and CMV-seronegative.

The V call is TRBV30, the J call TRBJ1-5; 12 bases are a match to TRBD1. The CDR3 is 15 amino acids. Germline assignment: CDR1 GTSNPN and CDR2 SVGIG (reference sequence). Trimming took 1 base from V and 7 from J; bases not matched to a gene: 5. CDR3: CAWSDPGQGAQPQHF. Here the CDR3 DNA reads TGTGCCTGGAGTGATCCGGGACAGGGGGCCCAGCCCCAGCATTTT.

The chain's CDR3 is CASSQSGQGAGETQYF. Here the CDR3 DNA reads TGCGCCAGCAGCCAATCTGGACAGGGGGCAGGAGAGACCCAGTACTTC. The chain employs TRBV4-3 and TRBJ2-5, with 11 bases aligning to TRBD1. From germline, CDR1 is LGHNA and CDR2 YSLEER. V was pared by 2 bases and J by 4 bases, with 6 bases of the junction left unmatched. This CDR3 region has 16 residues.

The chain joins TRBV27 to TRBJ2-2; TRBD1 might be the D (6 bases). The germline CDR1 and CDR2 sequences are MNHEY and SMNVEV (reference sequence). There are 15 residues in the CDR3. V was shortened by 6 bases and J by 0 bases, with 11 bases between the two germline ends. The CDR3 bases are TGTGCCAGCAGAAAGGACAGATCGAACACCGGGGAGCTGTTTTTT. Translation gives CASRKDRSNTGELFF.

The chain joins TRBV5-6 to TRBJ1-2; TRBD1 might be the D (5 bases). The V end was cut by 0 bases, the J end by 3 bases, with 12 bases between. The CDR3 covers 15 residues. In germline, CDR1 is SGHDT, CDR2 YYEEEE. The CDR3 DNA reads as TGTGCCAGCAGCTTGGTTTCAGGGTCCGACTATGGCTACACCTTC. Translating it yields CASSLVSGSDYGYTF.

V is TRBV10-3 and J is TRBJ2-2; D may be TRBD1 (5 bases). The CDR3 totals 15 residues. V was pared by 4 bases and J by 6 bases, with 15 bases between. Germline V CDR1 and CDR2: ENHRY, SYGVKD. The CDR3 bases are TGTGCCATCAGTGGAAGGCAGGGTCCTGCCGGGGAGCTGTTTTTT. Amino acid sequence: CAISGRQGPAGELFF.

The chain has TRBV19 and TRBJ1-2, with TRBD1 matching over 8 bases. V was clipped by 0 bases and J by 8 bases; unmatched bases: 5. CDR1 is LNHDA and CDR2 is SQIVND in the germline V gene (reference sequence). The CDR3 has 14 amino acids. The CDR3 here is CASSIDRTGNGYTF. For the CDR3, the DNA is TGTGCCAGTAGTATAGATCGGACAGGGAACGGCTACACCTTC.

This chain connects TRBV4-3 to TRBJ2-1, with 7 nucleotides matching TRBD2. CDR1 and CDR2 (germline): LGHNA, YSLEER. Germline trimming cut 0 bases from V and 7 bases from J; bases unmatched to any gene: 6. The CDR3 length is 15 residues. CDR3 coding DNA: TGCGCCAGCAGCCAAGATCCGGGGGGAGGTAATGAGCAGTTCTTC. Its protein is CASSQDPGGGNEQFF.

This chain connects TRBV15 to TRBJ1-3, with D unclear. The CDR3 extends over 18 amino acids. Germline CDR1 reads LNHNV; CDR2 reads YYDKDF (reference sequence). Trimming stripped 0 bases from V and 4 bases from J, with 19 bases between. The CDR3 sequence: CATSRDIVGLDSGNTIYF. The CDR3 DNA is TGTGCCACCAGCAGAGATATAGTCGGTTTAGACTCCGGAAACACCATATATTTT.

The CDR3 coding sequence is TGTGCCAGCAGGAGTCAGCGGACCGAAGAGACCCAGTACTTC. This codes for CASRSQRTEETQYF. The V and J genes are TRBV4-2 and TRBJ2-5; TRBD2 might be the D (5 bases). Germline V gives CDR1 LGHNA, CDR2 YNFKEQ. The CDR3 covers 14 residues. V lost 6 bases, J lost 3 bases, and 14 bases lay in between.

This rearrangement joins TRBV4-1 to TRBJ2-7; tentatively, D is TRBD1 (6 bases). The V end was cut by 3 bases, the J end by 0 bases, with 18 bases between. The CDR3 is 17 residues long. Germline values: CDR1 MGHRA, CDR2 YSYEKL. The CDR3 DNA reads TGCGCCAGCAGCCATCCCTACAGGGCCCCAAGCTCCTACGAGCAGTACTTC. Amino acid sequence: CASSHPYRAPSSYEQYF.

V is TRBV2 and J is TRBJ2-4, with D perhaps TRBD2 (6 bases). Germline V gene lookup returns CDR1 SNHLY and CDR2 FYNNEI. Trimming left V 5 bases short and J 5 bases short, with 13 bases between. The CDR3 is 14 residues long. CDR3 loop: CASSSGTYENIQYF. The CDR3 bases are TGTGCCAGCAGTTCCGGGACTTACGAAAACATTCAGTACTTC.

This chain joins TRBV5-1 and TRBJ2-6, with TRBD2 matching 7 bases. Trimming took 5 bases from V and 0 from J; bases not matched to a gene: 14. The CDR3 extends over 19 amino acids. Germline V gene data show CDR1 as SGHRS and CDR2 as YFSETQ. The chain's CDR3 is CASSSSSLGGSSGANVLTF. The CDR3 DNA sequence: TGCGCCAGCAGTAGCAGCAGCTTGGGGGGGAGCTCTGGGGCCAACGTCCTGACTTTC.

This chain joins TRBV6-4 and TRBJ2-3; the D gene is possibly TRBD2 (6 bases). Between the trimmed V and J ends, which lost 2 bases and 2 bases, there was a span of 14 bases. CDR1 and CDR2 (germline): MRHNA, SNTAGT. The CDR3 is made up of 16 amino acids. CDR3 region: CASSDKTGETTDTQYF. In nucleotides, the CDR3 is TGTGCCAGCAGTGACAAGACGGGAGAGACCACAGATACGCAGTATTTT.

The rearrangement links TRBV5-1 to TRBJ1-2; possibly TRBD1 for D (6 bases). The V gene lost 0 bases and the J gene lost 4 bases, with 7 bases spanning the gap. The CDR3 spans 13 residues. Germline V gives CDR1 SGHRS, CDR2 YFSETQ. The DNA of the CDR3 is TGCGCCAGCAGCTTGGGACAGGTCTATGGCTACACCTTC. This gives the protein CASSLGQVYGYTF.

The rearrangement links TRBV27 to TRBJ1-2; D is perhaps TRBD1 (6 bases). The length of the CDR3 is 14 residues. The ends were cut back, 3 bases at V and 5 bases at J, with 13 bases in the middle. Germline lookup yields CDR1 MNHEY and CDR2 SMNVEV (reference sequence). CDR3 sequence reads: CASSFKGGGYGYTF. Here the CDR3 DNA reads TGTGCCAGCAGTTTCAAAGGGGGAGGGTATGGCTACACCTTC.

The chain couples TRBV6-5 to TRBJ2-7; D uncertain. CDR1 MNHEY and CDR2 SVGAGI come from the germline V gene. This CDR3 has 15 amino acids. V was shortened by 0 bases and J by 3 bases, with 12 bases between the two germline ends. CDR3 sequence (DNA): TGTGCCAGCAGTTACTCCCGCCTGAGTCACTACGAGCAGTACTTC. Its translation is CASSYSRLSHYEQYF.

This clone was found a few times. The chain joins TRBV4-3 to TRBJ1-2; possibly TRBD1 for D (5 bases). Germline V CDR1 and CDR2: LGHNA, YSLEER. The germline V and J ends were trimmed by 0 bases and 5 bases, with 7 bases remaining between them. The CDR3 covers 13 residues. The CDR3 DNA follows: TGCGCCAGCAGCCAAGAAGGGACTTATGGCTACACCTTC. Residues: CASSQEGTYGYTF.

The chain combines TRBV5-1 with TRBJ2-5, with D unclear. Germline lookup yields CDR1 SGHRS and CDR2 YFSETQ. The V end lost 3 bases, the J end lost 1 base, and 13 bases lay between the germline ends. The CDR3 has 15 amino acids. CDR3 DNA sequence: TGCGCCAGCAGCTCTACTGTCCAATCCCAAGAGACCCAGTACTTC. It yields the protein CASSSTVQSQETQYF.

V usage is TRBV6-6 and J usage is TRBJ2-2, with 9 bases fitting TRBD1. CDR1 and CDR2 (germline): MNHNY, SVGAGI (reference sequence). V lost 5 bases and J lost 5; bases outside the gene matches: 9. This CDR3 comprises 16 residues. Here the CDR3 reads CASSTRQGGGTGELFF. The CDR3 DNA sequence: TGTGCCAGCAGTACCCGACAGGGGGGCGGAACCGGGGAGCTGTTTTTT.

The chain carries TRBV7-9 and TRBJ2-2; TRBD2 agrees at 11 bases. Germline V gene data show CDR1 as SEHNR and CDR2 as FQNEAQ (reference sequence). The CDR3 extends over 15 amino acids. The V gene end was trimmed by 4 bases and the J gene end by 6 bases; junction bases not matched to a gene: 4. The CDR3 sequence: CASSSTSGTSGELFF. The CDR3 region has the DNA TGTGCCAGCAGCTCGACTAGCGGGACATCCGGGGAGCTGTTTTTT.

The CDR3 reads CASSSDRLATQYF. CDR3 in DNA: TGTGCCAGCAGCTCGGACCGACTAGCCACCCAGTACTTC. The rearrangement uses TRBV9 and TRBJ2-5; 7 nucleotides match TRBD2. V gave up 4 bases and J gave up 8 bases; unmatched junction bases: 8. Germline V gene sequence: CDR1 SGDLS, CDR2 YYNGEE. The CDR3 extends over 13 amino acids.

This chain links TRBV5-1 with TRBJ2-2; TRBD1 agrees at 10 bases. CDR3 length: 15 residues. Germline V gene sequence: CDR1 SGHRS, CDR2 YFSETQ. Losses at the gene ends were 4 bases for V and 6 bases for J; bases not matched to a gene: 6. The DNA of the CDR3 is TGCGCCAGCAGCCGGGGACAGGGGTTGGCCGGGGAGCTGTTTTTT. Its translation is CASSRGQGLAGELFF. The complete variable domain, with remaining parts taken from reference TRBV5-1 and TRBJ2-2, reads KAGVTQTPRYLIKTRGQQVTLSCSPISGHRSVSWYQQTPGQGLQFLFEYFSETQRNKGNFPGRFSGRQFSNSRSEMNVSTLELGDSALYLCASSRGQGLAGELFFGEGSRLTVL.

The chain has TRBV29-1 and TRBJ1-4; 8 positions agree with TRBD1. J gave up 6 bases and V 7 bases, and 1 base lay outside the gene matches. Germline V CDR1 and CDR2: SQVTM, ANQGSEA. The CDR3 spans 11 residues. The CDR3 bases are TGCAGCGCGGACAGGGATGAAAAACTGTTTTTT. Its protein product is CSADRDEKLFF.

This chain links TRBV7-2 with TRBJ2-7; the match to TRBD2 covers 13 bases. V lost 5 bases and J lost 6; bases outside the gene matches: 7. The CDR3 runs 15 residues. Germline CDR1 and CDR2: SGHTA and FQGNSA. CDR3 nucleotide sequence: TGTGCCAGCAGCCTACGGACTAGCGGGAGTCCCGAGCAGTACTTC. Translation gives CASSLRTSGSPEQYF.